The source of this T cell receptor beta chain is a study of cytomegalovirus exposure and HLA in healthy donors. Primers: 60 Vbeta forward and 13 Jbeta reverse. Sequencing was performed with immunoSEQ multiplex PCR; in TCRdb, only in-frame clones are kept and a portion is missing. The data show under 200,000 clones, with around 63% seen just once and 4% to 5.5% held by the top ten. V was shortened by 8 bases and J by 5 bases, with 18 bases between the two germline ends. The CDR3 is 14 residues long. The germline V gene has CDR1 MNHEY and CDR2 SVGAGI. Overall study findings and caveats: Later analysis reportedly placed an Asian-associated ancestry cluster below the roughly 680-donor mean in N-insertions.

On this clone: Its target is not known.

Sample: PBMCs. The genes are TRBV6-5 and TRBJ1-1, with D tentatively TRBD1 (6 bases). This clonotype originated in a woman aged 18-30 years in good health and CMV-seropositive. CDR3 coding DNA: TGTGCCAGCCAGCGGAACAGGGAGCGGACTGAAGCTTTCTTT. Translated: CASQRNRERTEAFF.